One and the same sample provided the 30 T cell receptor beta chains below, sequenced in a study of T cells in Graves' hyperthyroidism and ophthalmopathy. The TCR beta CDR3 regions underwent amplification using RNA transcripts as the source. TCR CDR3 regions were first amplified by RT-PCR with HTBI primers. One entry per CDR3 protein results from TCRdb running MiXCR on the multiplex PCR reads. Of around 370,000 distinct CDR3 sequences in the sample, 15% to 20% were seen once. Sample: blood. All receptors come from a man between 18 and 35 years old with Graves' ophthalmopathy.

The chain links TRBV27 to TRBJ2-7; TRBD1 matches 9 bases. Germline CDR1 is MNHEY and CDR2 is SMNVEV (reference sequence). The ends lost 4 bases at V and 3 bases at J; junction bases unmatched: 7. The CDR3 covers 15 residues. Written as DNA, the CDR3 is TGTGCCAGCAGTTCGACAGGGGGGTACGTCTACGAGCAGTACTTC. Translating gives CASSSTGGYVYEQYF.

This clonotype is a singleton in its sample. The chain has TRBV24-1 and TRBJ2-3; TRBD2 matches at 7 bases. V lost 4 bases and J lost 3; bases outside the gene matches: 12. Germline loops: CDR1 KGHDR, CDR2 SFDVKD. This CDR3 spans 17 amino acids. The CDR3 nucleotides read TGTGCCACCAGTGACTCCCCGGGAGGCGTATCGACAGATACGCAGTATTTT. It translates to CATSDSPGGVSTDTQYF.

The chain couples TRBV6-5 to TRBJ2-7; D not certain. Germline-derived CDR1 and CDR2 are MNHEY and SVGAGI. Deletions cut 2 bases from V and 3 bases from J, with 11 bases between. This CDR3 comprises 14 residues. The CDR3 region has the DNA TGTGCCAGCAGTTACGCTAGAAATAACTACGAGCAGTACTTC. Encoded protein: CASSYARNNYEQYF.

Only a few counts were recorded for this clonotype. The V and J genes are TRBV27 and TRBJ1-4, with a weak D call TRBD1 (5 bases). Trimming cost V 3 bases and J 0 bases, with 8 bases left between them. There are 15 residues in the CDR3. The germline CDR1 and CDR2 sequences are MNHEY and SMNVEV (reference sequence). The CDR3 DNA reads TGTGCCAGCAGTTTTGGAGGGGCAACTAATGAAAAACTGTTTTTT. Protein sequence: CASSFGGATNEKLFF.

The chain is built from TRBV10-3 and TRBJ2-7, with TRBD1 matching over 7 bases. The CDR3 sequence is 14 residues long. The V gene end was trimmed by 6 bases and the J gene end by 2 bases; junction bases not matched to a gene: 7. Per germline, CDR1 ENHRY and CDR2 SYGVKD. CDR3: CAIRSSTGTYEQYF. DNA for the CDR3: TGTGCCATCAGAAGTTCGACAGGGACCTACGAGCAGTACTTC.

The table lists this clonotype with many counts. The chain joins TRBV20-1 to TRBJ1-5; D unclear. The CDR3 has 12 amino acids. Germline loops: CDR1 DFQATT, CDR2 SNEGSKA (reference sequence). The V end lost 0 bases, the J end lost 5 bases, and 5 bases lay between the germline ends. The CDR3 DNA is TGCAGTGCTAGAGAGAATCATCAGCCCCAGCATTTT. This sequence encodes CSARENHQPQHF.

This clonotype was recorded at least ten times. The CDR3 here is CSASAGLAAEETQYF. Here the CDR3 DNA reads TGCAGTGCTTCCGCGGGACTAGCGGCGGAAGAGACCCAGTACTTC. This chain links TRBV20-1 with TRBJ2-5, with 11 bases identical to TRBD2. Germline V CDR1 and CDR2: DFQATT, SNEGSKA (reference sequence). The CDR3 covers 15 residues. With V trimmed by 5 bases and J by 3 bases, 8 bases remained unmatched.

At least ten counts were recorded for this clonotype. The V call is TRBV3-1, the J call TRBJ2-7, with D maybe TRBD1 (5 bases). Germline CDR1 is LGHDT and CDR2 is YNNKEL (reference sequence). Trimming shortened V by 6 bases and J by 1 base, and 13 bases separated the two germline ends. The CDR3 sequence is 14 residues long. The CDR3 reads CASSQDMGSYEQYF. In DNA, the CDR3 is TGTGCCAGCAGTCAGGACATGGGGTCCTACGAGCAGTACTTC.

This clonotype was detected only a few times. The chain carries TRBV2 and TRBJ1-5; TRBD1 aligns across 11 bases. This CDR3 region has 15 residues. Germline loops: CDR1 SNHLY, CDR2 FYNNEI. V lost 5 bases, J lost 5 bases, and 5 bases stayed unmatched. The CDR3 nucleotides are TGTGCCAGCAGTTCTCGGACAGGGGGCTATCAGCCCCAGCATTTT. This sequence encodes CASSSRTGGYQPQHF.

This rearrangement joins TRBV10-3 to TRBJ1-2; TRBD1 might be the D (6 bases). The CDR3 spans 13 residues. The V gene's germline CDR1 is ENHRY and CDR2 SYGVKD. Trimming removed 6 bases at V and 8 bases at J, with 16 bases between. DNA of the CDR3: TGTGCCATCAGGAAGGGGCAGGGGTTCGGCTACACCTTC. Translating gives CAIRKGQGFGYTF.

This clonotype was counted only a few times. The chain recombines TRBV6-5 with TRBJ1-1; TRBD1 matches 8 bases. Germline CDR1 is MNHEY and CDR2 is SVGAGI. This CDR3 is 14 amino acids long. V lost 2 bases and J lost 7; bases outside the gene matches: 6. The CDR3 protein is CASSYGQGAGEAFF. CDR3 sequence (DNA): TGTGCCAGCAGTTACGGGCAGGGGGCTGGTGAAGCTTTCTTT.

This clonotype has more than one count but fewer than ten. V is TRBV7-8 and J is TRBJ2-5; 11 bases map to TRBD2. This CDR3 comprises 19 residues. Germline V gene sequence: CDR1 SGHVS, CDR2 FQNEAQ. V was clipped by 0 bases and J by 5 bases; unmatched bases: 14. The CDR3 reads CASSLASLAGGPMEETQYF. CDR3 nucleotide sequence: TGTGCCAGCAGCTTAGCAAGTTTAGCGGGGGGGCCCATGGAGGAGACCCAGTACTTC.

In this sample, this clonotype turned up many times. The rearrangement uses TRBV5-1 and TRBJ1-2; 8 bases map to TRBD1. Germline V gives CDR1 SGHRS, CDR2 YFSETQ. CDR3 size: 14 residues. Trimming removed 4 bases from V and 2 bases from J; junction bases left unmatched: 4. This CDR3 reads CASSVRQGNYGYTF. The CDR3 region has the DNA TGCGCCAGCAGCGTCCGACAGGGGAACTATGGCTACACCTTC.

This clonotype was counted only a few times. At one boundary the junction diverges from the germline segment, which might be a read error. The rearrangement links TRBV3-1 to TRBJ2-7; 7 bases map to TRBD1. The CDR3 sequence is 14 residues long. Per the germline V gene, CDR1 is LGHDT and CDR2 is YNNKEL (reference sequence). The DNA for the CDR3 is TGTACCAGCAGCCAAGAAGGGACAGTCTACGAGCAGTACTTC. Amino acid sequence: CTSSQEGTVYEQYF.

On this clonotype itself: A much larger clone lies one base from this, so it may be a read error. The rearrangement uses TRBV6-1 and TRBJ1-3; D is possibly TRBD1 (5 bases). The V end lost 7 bases, the J end lost 5 bases, and 12 bases lay between the germline ends. The CDR3 runs 13 residues. CDR1 MNHNS and CDR2 SASEGT come from the germline V gene. The CDR3 nucleotides are TGTGCCAGCAAGACAGCCACTAGAAACACCATATATTTT. This translates into CASKTATRNTIYF.

This clonotype has ten or more counts. The chain has TRBV20-1 and TRBJ2-7; a weak D match, TRBD1 (6 bases). Per germline, CDR1 DFQATT and CDR2 SNEGSKA (reference sequence). The CDR3 is 14 amino acids. The ends were cut back, 5 bases at V and 0 bases at J, with 14 bases in the middle. The CDR3 is CSAHRASSSYEQYF. As DNA, the CDR3 is TGCAGTGCTCACAGGGCCTCTTCCTCCTACGAGCAGTACTTC.

Note on this clonotype: A much more abundant neighbour one base away suggests this may be a read error. This rearrangement joins TRBV3-1 to TRBJ2-1; D is possibly TRBD2 (6 bases). Trimming shortened V by 6 bases and J by 12 bases, and 21 bases separated the two germline ends. This CDR3 is built from 14 residues. Germline values: CDR1 LGHDT, CDR2 YNNKEL (reference sequence). The DNA of the CDR3 is TGTGCCAGCAGTAACCTTGACGCGGGGCATGGGCAGTTCTTC. Its translation: CASSNLDAGHGQFF.

This clonotype was detected ten times or more. The rearrangement uses TRBV20-1 and TRBJ2-7; perhaps TRBD2 as D (5 bases). The CDR3 is 14 amino acids. V was cut by 6 bases and J by 1 base, with 16 bases left in between. Germline V gene sequence: CDR1 DFQATT, CDR2 SNEGSKA (reference sequence). CDR3 residues: CSAEGDFFSYEQYF. The CDR3 DNA reads as TGCAGTGCCGAGGGCGACTTCTTTTCCTACGAGCAGTACTTC.

The rearrangement uses TRBV19 and TRBJ1-5, with 8 bases aligning to TRBD1. J gave up 7 bases and V 6 bases, and 5 bases lay outside the gene matches. This CDR3 is 13 amino acids long. Germline lookup yields CDR1 LNHDA and CDR2 SQIVND (reference sequence). The CDR3 here is CASRGRGRQPQHF. The CDR3 DNA sequence: TGTGCCAGTAGAGGCAGGGGGCGGCAGCCCCAGCATTTT. Full variable domain (remainder filled in from reference TRBV19 and TRBJ1-5): DGGITQSPKYLFRKEGQNVTLSCEQNLNHDAMYWYRQDPGQGLRLIYYSQIVNDFQKGDIAEGYSVSREKKESFPLTVTSAQKNPTAFYLCASRGRGRQPQHFGDGTRLSIL.

As for this clonotype: Being one base from a much bigger clone, this may be a read error. J is TRBJ2-6 and V is TRBV28; 8 bases agree with TRBD1. The germline V gene encodes CDR1 MDHEN and CDR2 SYDVKM. This CDR3 is 18 amino acids long. The CDR3 DNA follows: TGTGCCAGCAGTTCCAACAGGGGGAGACACTCTGGGGCCAACGCCCTGACTTTC. Translating it yields CASSSNRGRHSGANALTF.

J is TRBJ1-1 and V is TRBV10-1, with D unclear. This CDR3 is built from 13 residues. V shed 8 bases and J shed 1 base, with 11 bases lying between them. Germline V gives CDR1 WNHNN, CDR2 SYGVQD (reference sequence). The CDR3 region has the DNA TGCGCCAGCGCGAAGGGAGAGAACACTGAAGCTTTCTTT. It specifies CASAKGENTEAFF.

This clonotype has more than one count but fewer than ten. The gene calls are TRBV19 and TRBJ2-3, with D maybe TRBD1 (5 bases). In germline, CDR1 is LNHDA, CDR2 SQIVND (reference sequence). V lost 3 bases and J lost 4, with 11 bases in between. The CDR3 length is 14 residues. The CDR3, as DNA: TGTGCCAGTAGTATTGTAAGGACATCAGATACGCAGTATTTT. It yields the protein CASSIVRTSDTQYF.

This clonotype was counted ten times or more. V usage is TRBV27 and J usage is TRBJ2-1, with D perhaps TRBD1 (6 bases). Germline CDR1 MNHEY, CDR2 SMNVEV (reference sequence). Trimming cost V 7 bases and J 10 bases, with 17 bases left between them. The CDR3 is 13 amino acids. For the CDR3, the DNA is TGTGCCAGCAAGGCGGACAGCCTGGGGGAGCAGTTCTTC. It codes for CASKADSLGEQFF.

There are many counts of this clonotype. J is TRBJ2-3 and V is TRBV28; D may be TRBD2 (6 bases). The CDR3 extends over 16 amino acids. V was pared by 6 bases and J by 2 bases, with 18 bases between. Per germline, CDR1 MDHEN and CDR2 SYDVKM. CDR3 region: CASSYTRDSDTDTQYF. As DNA, the CDR3 is TGTGCCAGCAGCTATACCCGGGACTCCGACACAGATACGCAGTATTTT.

The rearrangement joins TRBV20-1 to TRBJ2-6; 9 bases align to TRBD2. Looked up from germline, CDR1 is DFQATT and CDR2 is SNEGSKA (reference sequence). The CDR3 spans 15 residues. Unmatched junction bases numbered 4, after V lost 5 bases and J lost 2 bases. The CDR3 region has the DNA TGCAGTGCTGGAGCGGGGGGCACTGGGGCCAACGTCCTGACTTTC. This translates into CSAGAGGTGANVLTF.

There are many counts of this clonotype. The J gene is TRBJ1-1, the V gene TRBV28; D is possibly TRBD1 (5 bases). Germline V gives CDR1 MDHEN, CDR2 SYDVKM. V was shortened by 3 bases and J by 0 bases, with 11 bases between the two germline ends. The CDR3 has 15 residues. CDR3 DNA: TGTGCCAGCAGTTTCCCCGGGACTGTGAACACTGAAGCTTTCTTT. Protein: CASSFPGTVNTEAFF.

This rearrangement joins TRBV6-1 to TRBJ1-1; tentative D call: TRBD1 (6 bases). CDR1 is MNHNS, CDR2 SASEGT, per germline. With 10 bases removed from V and 4 bases from J, the gap between germline ends came to 22 bases. CDR3 length equals 15 residues. The CDR3 region is CATSDRICSGTEAFF. DNA of the CDR3: TGTGCCACCTCCGACAGGATCTGTTCTGGCACTGAAGCTTTCTTT.

This clonotype was detected many times. The chain is built from TRBV9 and TRBJ2-5, with TRBD1 identical over 8 bases. V shed 1 base and J 2 bases; nucleotides not matched to a gene: 7. The CDR3 consists of 16 residues. Germline V gene data show CDR1 as SGDLS and CDR2 as YYNGEE. The CDR3 is CASSVSLDRGQETQYF. The CDR3 nucleotides read TGTGCCAGCAGCGTAAGTCTTGACAGGGGACAAGAGACCCAGTACTTC. Complete variable domain (other parts from reference TRBV9 and TRBJ2-5): DSGVTQTPKHLITATGQRVTLRCSPRSGDLSVYWYQQSLDQGLQFLIQYYNGEERAKGNILERFSAQQFPDLHSELNLSSLELGDSALYFCASSVSLDRGQETQYFGPGTRLLVL.

The rearrangement uses TRBV3-1 and TRBJ2-2, with 11 nucleotides matching TRBD2. Losses at the gene ends were 4 bases for V and 7 bases for J; bases not matched to a gene: 11. The CDR3 runs 17 residues. Germline-derived CDR1 and CDR2 are LGHDT and YNNKEL (reference sequence). The CDR3 is CASSPRVAGGLGGELFF. CDR3 bases: TGTGCCAGCAGCCCTCGCGTAGCGGGGGGGCTTGGCGGGGAGCTGTTTTTT.

CDR3 in DNA: TGTGCCACCAGTGAGTCTGACGGGTACAATGAGCAGTTCTTC. Protein product: CATSESDGYNEQFF. The chain joins TRBV24-1 to TRBJ2-1, with unresolved D. Germline lookup yields CDR1 KGHDR and CDR2 SFDVKD. The CDR3 covers 14 residues. Between the trimmed V and J ends, which lost 4 bases and 4 bases, there was a span of 10 bases.